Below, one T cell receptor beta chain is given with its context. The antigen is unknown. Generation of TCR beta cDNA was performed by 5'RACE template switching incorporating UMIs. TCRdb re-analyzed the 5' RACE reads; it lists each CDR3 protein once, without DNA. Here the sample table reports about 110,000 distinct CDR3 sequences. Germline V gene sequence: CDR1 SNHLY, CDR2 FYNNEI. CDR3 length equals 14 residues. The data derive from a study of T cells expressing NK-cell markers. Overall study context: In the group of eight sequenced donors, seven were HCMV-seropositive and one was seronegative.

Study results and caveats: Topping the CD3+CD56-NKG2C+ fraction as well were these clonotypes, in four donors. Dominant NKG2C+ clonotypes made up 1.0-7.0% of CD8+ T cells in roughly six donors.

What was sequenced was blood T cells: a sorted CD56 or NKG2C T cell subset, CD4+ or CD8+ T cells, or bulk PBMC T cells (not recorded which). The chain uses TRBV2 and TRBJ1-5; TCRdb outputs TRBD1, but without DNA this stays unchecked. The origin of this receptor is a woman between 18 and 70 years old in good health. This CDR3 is CASRGTFSNQPQHF.